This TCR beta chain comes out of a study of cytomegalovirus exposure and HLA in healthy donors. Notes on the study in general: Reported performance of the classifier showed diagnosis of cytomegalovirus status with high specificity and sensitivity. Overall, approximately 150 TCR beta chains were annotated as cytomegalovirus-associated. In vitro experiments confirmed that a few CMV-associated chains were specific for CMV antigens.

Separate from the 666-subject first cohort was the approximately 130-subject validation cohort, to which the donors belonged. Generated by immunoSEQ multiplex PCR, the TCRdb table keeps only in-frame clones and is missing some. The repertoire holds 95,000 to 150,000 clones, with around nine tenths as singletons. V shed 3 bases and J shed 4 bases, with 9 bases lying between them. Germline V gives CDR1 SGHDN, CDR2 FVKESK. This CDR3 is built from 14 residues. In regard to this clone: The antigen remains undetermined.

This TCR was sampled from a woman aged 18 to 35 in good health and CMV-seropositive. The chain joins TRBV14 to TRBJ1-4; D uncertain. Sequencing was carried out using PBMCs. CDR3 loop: CASSHRGDNEKLFF. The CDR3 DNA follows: TGTGCCAGCAGCCACCGGGGTGATAATGAAAAACTGTTTTTT.